This TCR beta chain is from a study of response to subunit inactivated influenza vaccine. The V gene lost 0 bases and the J gene lost 4 bases, with 14 bases spanning the gap. Germline CDR1 is SGHRS and CDR2 is YFSETQ. The CDR3 sequence is 16 residues long. TCRdb ran MiXCR on the RT-PCR reads and lists one entry per CDR3 protein. Among a few hundred thousand distinct CDR3 sequences listed, about 11% were seen once. The data also belong to a second study, concerning T cells expressing NK-cell markers. According to that study: Researchers built TCR beta cDNA using 5'RACE template switching with UMIs. TCR beta repertoires came from sorted CD3+CD56+NKG2C+, CD3+CD56+NKG2C- and CD3+CD56-NKG2C+ T cells. Among the eight sequenced donors, seven tested HCMV-seropositive and one tested seronegative. The study found these clonotypes also leading the CD3+CD56-NKG2C+ fraction in several donors.

The rearrangement links TRBV5-1 to TRBJ2-1; D possibly corresponds to TRBD1 (7 bases). The specimen was PBMCs from blood, collected on the day of vaccination. The clonotype originates from a man aged 45-65 years who received an inactivated influenza vaccine. CDR3 sequence: CASSLEGAGGYNEQFF. CDR3 nucleotides: TGCGCCAGCAGCTTGGAGGGAGCAGGGGGGTACAATGAGCAGTTCTTC.